These 26 T cell receptor beta chains share one sample of origin, sequenced in a study of siplizumab effects on memory and regulatory T cells. Libraries were prepared by immunoSEQ multiplex PCR; TCRdb keeps only in-frame clonotypes and omits some of them. Of about 110,000 clones listed, approximately 92% are singletons. Sequenced: CD4+ T cells sorted from blood. The receptor source for this set is a human donor in good health.

The chain combines TRBV9 with TRBJ1-2; TRBD1 agrees at 10 bases. The V segment lost 4 bases and the J segment 6 bases; nucleotides outside the gene matches: 6. Germline V lookup: CDR1 SGDLS, CDR2 YYNGEE. This CDR3 contains 14 residues. In DNA, the CDR3 is TGTGCCAGCAGCTTTCGGACAGGGGGTAATGGCTACACCTTC. This gives the protein CASSFRTGGNGYTF.

In its sample, this clone was seen a few times. V gene TRBV7-9 combines with J gene TRBJ1-1, with a possible D match to TRBD1 (6 bases). The length of the CDR3 is 13 residues. The V and J ends lost 5 bases and 2 bases respectively, with 9 bases between them. Germline CDR1 SEHNR, CDR2 FQNEAQ (reference sequence). CDR3 nucleotides: TGTGCCAGCAGCCTGGACAGTAACACTGAAGCTTTCTTT. Protein product: CASSLDSNTEAFF.

V usage is TRBV7-2 and J usage is TRBJ1-5; TRBD1 is a possible D gene (5 bases). CDR1 and CDR2 from the germline V gene are SGHTA and FQGNSA. This CDR3 has 14 amino acids. V lost 5 bases and J lost 3, with 11 bases in between. CDR3: CASSQAQVNQPQHF. The CDR3 DNA sequence: TGTGCCAGCAGCCAGGCACAGGTCAATCAGCCCCAGCATTTT.

The chain couples TRBV10-3 to TRBJ1-4, with a tentative D call TRBD1 (5 bases). The CDR3 runs to 13 residues. Germline-derived CDR1 and CDR2 are ENHRY and SYGVKD. Trimming pared 10 bases from V and 6 bases from J, leaving 15 bases between. The CDR3 sequence: CASGGLIDEKLFF. CDR3 nucleotide sequence: TGTGCCAGCGGGGGGTTAATCGATGAAAAACTGTTTTTT.

The chain couples TRBV5-1 to TRBJ2-3, with 7 nucleotides matching TRBD1. The trim removed 2 bases at V and 6 bases at J, leaving 6 bases unmatched. The CDR3 loop spans 14 amino acids. The germline gives CDR1 SGHRS, CDR2 YFSETQ. The CDR3 sequence: CASSFGQDPDTQYF. CDR3 sequence (DNA): TGCGCCAGCAGCTTCGGACAGGATCCGGATACGCAGTATTTT.

The rearrangement joins TRBV6-5 to TRBJ1-2; D remains ambiguous. Germline V CDR1 and CDR2: MNHEY, SVGAGI. V was shortened by 8 bases and J by 7 bases, with 11 bases between the two germline ends. CDR3 size: 11 residues. CDR3 residues: CASGKDLGYTF. CDR3 DNA sequence: TGTGCCAGCGGTAAGGACCTTGGCTACACCTTC.

This clone turned up a few times. The chain carries TRBV6-5 and TRBJ1-5; D is possibly TRBD1 (5 bases). The CDR3 covers 13 residues. The germline CDR1 and CDR2 sequences are MNHEY and SVGAGI. The ends were cut back, 10 bases at V and 6 bases at J, with 16 bases in the middle. The CDR3: CATNRGVGQPQHF. In nucleotides, the CDR3 is TGTGCCACTAACCGGGGGGTAGGTCAGCCCCAGCATTTT.

Here the CDR3 reads CASSFGTRVGEAFF. The CDR3 DNA reads TGTGCCAGCAGCTTTGGTACGCGGGTAGGAGAAGCTTTCTTT. This rearrangement joins TRBV5-4 to TRBJ1-1; D unclear. The CDR3 covers 14 residues. Deletions cut 2 bases from V and 8 bases from J, with 16 bases between. Per germline, CDR1 SGHNT and CDR2 YYREEE (reference sequence).

This rearrangement joins TRBV7-2 to TRBJ2-7, with TRBD2 identical over 7 bases. Germline assignment: CDR1 SGHTA and CDR2 FQGNSA. The junction had 5 bases not matched to a gene; V was cut back by 1 base and J by 2 bases. This CDR3 contains 15 residues. In DNA, the CDR3 is TGTGCCAGCAGCTTAGGCGGGGGAGTAACCTACGAGCAGTACTTC. Its protein is CASSLGGGVTYEQYF.

The rearrangement uses TRBV5-5 and TRBJ2-5; no reliable D call. Trimming stripped 0 bases from V and 2 bases from J, with 2 bases between. Germline V gene data show CDR1 as SGHKS and CDR2 as YYEKEE (reference sequence). The CDR3 runs to 12 residues. DNA of the CDR3: TGTGCCAGCAGCTTGGTACAAGAGACCCAGTACTTC. It yields the protein CASSLVQETQYF.

This chain connects TRBV15 to TRBJ2-6; tentatively, D is TRBD2 (5 bases). Germline V gives CDR1 LNHNV, CDR2 YYDKDF (reference sequence). V was trimmed by 5 bases and J by 0 bases, leaving 20 bases between them. The CDR3 spans 19 residues. CDR3 DNA: TGTGCCACCAGCCCCCCAAGGGCGGGCGTTCTCTCTGGGGCCAACGTCCTGACTTTC. As protein: CATSPPRAGVLSGANVLTF. The entire variable domain, with the rest obtained from reference TRBV15 and TRBJ2-6, is as follows: DAMVIQNPRYQVTQFGKPVTLSCSQTLNHNVMYWYQQKSSQAPKLLFHYYDKDFNNEADTPDNFQSRRPNTSFCFLDIRSPGLGDTAMYLCATSPPRAGVLSGANVLTFGAGSRLTVL.

The rearrangement joins TRBV19 to TRBJ1-2; 7 bases are shared with TRBD1. Germline-derived CDR1 and CDR2 are LNHDA and SQIVND (reference sequence). V was clipped by 10 bases and J by 1 base; unmatched bases: 9. The CDR3 loop spans 14 amino acids. The CDR3 DNA follows: TGTGCCAAAAAGGGACAGAGAGTTAACTATGGCTACACCTTC. Encoded protein: CAKKGQRVNYGYTF.

The chain links TRBV7-2 to TRBJ2-3; D is perhaps TRBD2 (6 bases). Between the trimmed V and J ends, which lost 5 bases and 9 bases, there was a span of 21 bases. CDR1 is SGHTA, CDR2 FQGNSA, per germline. The CDR3 is 15 amino acids. The CDR3 loop is CASSGRQDRGDTQYF. DNA of the CDR3: TGTGCCAGCAGCGGACGCCAGGACCGCGGGGACACGCAGTATTTT.

The chain employs TRBV5-1 and TRBJ2-5; TRBD2 matches 9 bases. V lost 2 bases to trimming and J lost 4 bases; unmatched junction nucleotides: 0. Germline CDR1 reads SGHRS; CDR2 reads YFSETQ. This CDR3 region has 13 residues. The CDR3 DNA is TGCGCCAGCAGCTTAGCGGGAGGAGAGACCCAGTACTTC. Amino acid sequence: CASSLAGGETQYF.

V usage is TRBV7-9 and J usage is TRBJ2-7, with a tentative D call TRBD1 (6 bases). V dropped 1 base and J dropped 0 bases, with 7 bases sitting between them. The germline V gene encodes CDR1 SEHNR and CDR2 FQNEAQ (reference sequence). The CDR3 length is 14 residues. Here the CDR3 DNA reads TGTGCCAGCAGCTTAGAACAGGGCTCCTACGAGCAGTACTTC. Translated, it gives CASSLEQGSYEQYF.

V gene TRBV2 combines with J gene TRBJ1-2; TRBD1 matches 7 bases. This CDR3 contains 16 residues. V trimming: 6 bases; J trimming: 5 bases; junction bases outside the gene matches: 15. Looked up from germline, CDR1 is SNHLY and CDR2 is FYNNEI. CDR3 nucleotides: TGTGCCAGCAGAGCCGGAGACAGGGTGGATCGGTATGGCTACACCTTC. As protein: CASRAGDRVDRYGYTF.

The genes are TRBV25-1 and TRBJ2-5, with 8 bases identical to TRBD1. The CDR3 spans 15 residues. Losses at the gene ends were 3 bases for V and 5 bases for J; bases not matched to a gene: 8. Germline CDR1 is MGHDK and CDR2 is SYGVNS. The CDR3 here is CASSDPTGAGETQYF. CDR3 DNA: TGTGCCAGCAGTGATCCGACAGGGGCGGGCGAGACCCAGTACTTC.

The rearrangement joins TRBV4-1 to TRBJ2-7; TRBD1 matches at 12 bases. The CDR3 totals 16 residues. Germline values: CDR1 MGHRA, CDR2 YSYEKL. V lost 3 bases to trimming and J lost 7 bases; unmatched junction nucleotides: 10. The chain's CDR3 is CASSHGRDRGRWEQYF. CDR3 nucleotides: TGCGCCAGCAGCCACGGACGGGACAGGGGGCGGTGGGAGCAGTACTTC.

This rearrangement joins TRBV15 to TRBJ2-5, with D maybe TRBD2 (5 bases). Germline values: CDR1 LNHNV, CDR2 YYDKDF (reference sequence). CDR3 length equals 15 residues. The V end was cut by 0 bases, the J end by 4 bases, with 12 bases between. This CDR3 is CATSRDPYGVETQYF. The DNA of the CDR3 is TGTGCCACCAGCAGAGATCCTTACGGGGTAGAGACCCAGTACTTC. Together with reference TRBV15 and TRBJ2-5, the CDR3 gives the full variable domain: DAMVIQNPRYQVTQFGKPVTLSCSQTLNHNVMYWYQQKSSQAPKLLFHYYDKDFNNEADTPDNFQSRRPNTSFCFLDIRSPGLGDTAMYLCATSRDPYGVETQYFGPGTRLLVL.

The J gene is TRBJ2-4, the V gene TRBV28, with 8 nucleotides matching TRBD2. Trimming took 7 bases from V and 5 from J; bases not matched to a gene: 10. In germline, CDR1 is MDHEN, CDR2 SYDVKM. The CDR3 spans 15 residues. The chain's CDR3 is CASTPGGGLQNIQYF. In DNA, the CDR3 is TGTGCCAGCACCCCGGGAGGGGGGCTACAAAACATTCAGTACTTC.

This clone appeared a single time. The CDR3 DNA follows: TGTGCCAGCAGCGGATACAATCAGCCCCAGCATTTT. It codes for CASSGYNQPQHF. This rearrangement joins TRBV7-2 to TRBJ1-5; D gene uncertain. CDR1 and CDR2 from the germline V gene are SGHTA and FQGNSA. V was trimmed by 5 bases and J by 3 bases, leaving 5 bases between them. The CDR3 is made up of 12 amino acids.

The chain uses TRBV6-5 and TRBJ2-7; 9 positions agree with TRBD1. Trimming took 0 bases from V and 4 from J; bases not matched to a gene: 7. The CDR3 loop spans 16 amino acids. Germline CDR1 reads MNHEY; CDR2 reads SVGAGI. The CDR3: CASSYSGGQGNYEQYF. The CDR3 nucleotides are TGTGCCAGCAGTTACTCTGGGGGACAGGGAAATTACGAGCAGTACTTC.

The CDR3 coding sequence is TGTGCCAGCTCAGTTCAGGAGAACTCTGGAAACACCATATATTTT. This codes for CASSVQENSGNTIYF. The chain combines TRBV18 with TRBJ1-3; unclear D gene. Germline V gene sequence: CDR1 KGHSH, CDR2 LQKENI. V was trimmed by 5 bases and J by 0 bases, leaving 11 bases between them. The CDR3 totals 15 residues.

The rearrangement uses TRBV6-6 and TRBJ2-7; perhaps TRBD2 as D (6 bases). Trimming shortened V by 5 bases and J by 0 bases, and 14 bases separated the two germline ends. This CDR3 region has 15 residues. Germline CDR1 is MNHNY and CDR2 is SVGAGI (reference sequence). The CDR3 loop is CASSNRDLISYEQYF. The CDR3 bases are TGTGCCAGCAGTAACCGGGACTTGATCTCCTACGAGCAGTACTTC.

This chain's CDR3 is CASSQGQGGGYTF. The CDR3 DNA reads as TGTGCCAGCAGCCAGGGACAGGGTGGCGGCTACACCTTC. This chain connects TRBV7-2 to TRBJ1-2; 9 bases agree with TRBD1. Unmatched junction bases numbered 6, after V lost 5 bases and J lost 8 bases. From germline, CDR1 is SGHTA and CDR2 FQGNSA. The CDR3 runs to 13 residues.

The genes are TRBV5-4 and TRBJ2-1, with D unresolved. CDR1 SGHNT and CDR2 YYREEE come from the germline V gene (reference sequence). Trimming removed 0 bases from V and 4 bases from J, with 8 bases in between. CDR3 length: 14 amino acids. The CDR3 nucleotides are TGTGCCAGCAGCTTGGGGCAGATGTACAATGAGCAGTTCTTC. Translated: CASSLGQMYNEQFF.